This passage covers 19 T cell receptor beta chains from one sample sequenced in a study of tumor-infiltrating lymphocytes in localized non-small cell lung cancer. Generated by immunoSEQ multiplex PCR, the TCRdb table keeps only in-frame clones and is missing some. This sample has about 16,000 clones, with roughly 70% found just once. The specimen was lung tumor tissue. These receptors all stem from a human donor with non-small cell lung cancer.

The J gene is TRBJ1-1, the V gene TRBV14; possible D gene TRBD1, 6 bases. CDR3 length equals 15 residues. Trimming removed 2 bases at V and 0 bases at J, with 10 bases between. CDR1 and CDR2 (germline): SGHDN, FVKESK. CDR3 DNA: TGTGCCAGCAGCCAAAGAACAGGGCTGAACACTGAAGCTTTCTTT. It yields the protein CASSQRTGLNTEAFF.

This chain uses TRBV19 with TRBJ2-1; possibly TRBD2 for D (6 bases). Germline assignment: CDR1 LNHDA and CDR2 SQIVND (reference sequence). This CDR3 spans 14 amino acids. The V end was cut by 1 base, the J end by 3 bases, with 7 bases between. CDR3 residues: CASSIGRDYNEQFF. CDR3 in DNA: TGTGCCAGTAGTATAGGGAGGGACTACAATGAGCAGTTCTTC.

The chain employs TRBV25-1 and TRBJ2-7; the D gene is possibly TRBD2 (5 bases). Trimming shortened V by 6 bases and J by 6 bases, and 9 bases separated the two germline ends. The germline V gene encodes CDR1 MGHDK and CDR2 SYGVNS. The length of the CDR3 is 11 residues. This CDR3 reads CASRERAEQYF. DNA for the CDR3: TGTGCCAGCAGGGAGAGGGCCGAGCAGTACTTC.

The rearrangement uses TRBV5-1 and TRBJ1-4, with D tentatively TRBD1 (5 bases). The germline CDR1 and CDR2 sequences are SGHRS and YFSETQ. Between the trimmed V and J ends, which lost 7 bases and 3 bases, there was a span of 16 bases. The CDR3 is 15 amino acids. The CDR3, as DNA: TGCGCCAGCTCAGGGCAGGGTGGACCTAATGAAAAACTGTTTTTT. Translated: CASSGQGGPNEKLFF.

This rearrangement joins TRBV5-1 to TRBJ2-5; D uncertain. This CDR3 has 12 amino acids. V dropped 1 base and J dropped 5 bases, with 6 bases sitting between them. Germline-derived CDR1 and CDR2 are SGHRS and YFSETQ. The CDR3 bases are TGCGCCAGCAGCTTGACTTTGGAGACCCAGTACTTC. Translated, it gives CASSLTLETQYF. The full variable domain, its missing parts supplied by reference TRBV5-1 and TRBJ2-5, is KAGVTQTPRYLIKTRGQQVTLSCSPISGHRSVSWYQQTPGQGLQFLFEYFSETQRNKGNFPGRFSGRQFSNSRSEMNVSTLELGDSALYLCASSLTLETQYFGPGTRLLVL.

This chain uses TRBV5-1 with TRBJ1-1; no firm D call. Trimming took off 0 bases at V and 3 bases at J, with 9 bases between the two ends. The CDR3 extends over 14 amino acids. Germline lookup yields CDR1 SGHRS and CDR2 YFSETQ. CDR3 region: CASSLVRRDTEAFF. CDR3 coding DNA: TGCGCCAGCAGCTTGGTCAGGAGGGACACTGAAGCTTTCTTT. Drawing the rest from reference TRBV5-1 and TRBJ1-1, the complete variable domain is KAGVTQTPRYLIKTRGQQVTLSCSPISGHRSVSWYQQTPGQGLQFLFEYFSETQRNKGNFPGRFSGRQFSNSRSEMNVSTLELGDSALYLCASSLVRRDTEAFFGQGTRLTVV.

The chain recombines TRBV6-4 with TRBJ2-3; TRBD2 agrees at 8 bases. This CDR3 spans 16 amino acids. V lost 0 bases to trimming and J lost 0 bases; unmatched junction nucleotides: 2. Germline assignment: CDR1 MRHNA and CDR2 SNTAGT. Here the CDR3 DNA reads TGTGCCAGCAGTGACTCGCCTAGCGGGAGCACAGATACGCAGTATTTT. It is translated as CASSDSPSGSTDTQYF.

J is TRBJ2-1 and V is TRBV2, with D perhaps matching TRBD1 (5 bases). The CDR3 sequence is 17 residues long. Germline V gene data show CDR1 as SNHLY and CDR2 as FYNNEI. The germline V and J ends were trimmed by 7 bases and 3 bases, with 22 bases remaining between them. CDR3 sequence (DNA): TGTGCCAGCAATGGGTGGTTCGGCAGGGTTAGCTACAATGAGCAGTTCTTC. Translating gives CASNGWFGRVSYNEQFF.

The CDR3 protein is CASSGTGRNTEAFF. CDR3 DNA: TGTGCCAGCAGCGGCACGGGTAGGAACACTGAAGCTTTCTTT. The rearrangement uses TRBV5-6 and TRBJ1-1, with D uncertain. CDR1 and CDR2 (germline): SGHDT, YYEEEE. The CDR3 covers 14 residues. V was shortened by 4 bases and J by 1 base, with 11 bases between the two germline ends.

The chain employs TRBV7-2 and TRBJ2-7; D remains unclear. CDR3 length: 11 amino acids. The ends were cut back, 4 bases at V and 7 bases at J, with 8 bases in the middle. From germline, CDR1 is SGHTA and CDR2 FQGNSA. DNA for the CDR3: TGTGCCAGCAGCTCCTACGAGGAGCAGTACTTC. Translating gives CASSSYEEQYF.

CDR3 nucleotide sequence: TGTGCCAGCAGTTTCTTCTCTGGGGCCAACGTCCTGACTTTC. Translation gives CASSFFSGANVLTF. V usage is TRBV27 and J usage is TRBJ2-6; D not certain. With 3 bases removed from V and 0 bases from J, the gap between germline ends came to 3 bases. The CDR3 is made up of 14 amino acids. The germline CDR1 and CDR2 sequences are MNHEY and SMNVEV (reference sequence). Filled out from reference TRBV27 and TRBJ2-6, the complete variable domain reads EAQVTQNPRYLITVTGKKLTVTCSQNMNHEYMSWYRQDPGLGLRQIYYSMNVEVTDKGDVPEGYKVSRKEKRNFPLILESPSPNQTSLYFCASSFFSGANVLTFGAGSRLTVL.

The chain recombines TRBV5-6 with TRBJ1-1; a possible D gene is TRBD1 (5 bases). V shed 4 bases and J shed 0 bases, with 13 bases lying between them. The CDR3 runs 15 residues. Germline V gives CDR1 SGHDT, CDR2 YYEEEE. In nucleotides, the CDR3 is TGTGCCAGCAGCCCCCCCGGGACCGTGAACACTGAAGCTTTCTTT. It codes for CASSPPGTVNTEAFF.

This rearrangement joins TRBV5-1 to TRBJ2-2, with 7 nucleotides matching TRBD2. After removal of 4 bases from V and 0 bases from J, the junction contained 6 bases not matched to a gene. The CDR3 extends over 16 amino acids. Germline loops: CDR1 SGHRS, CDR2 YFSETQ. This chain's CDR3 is CASSGLAVPNTGELFF. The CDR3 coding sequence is TGCGCCAGCAGCGGGCTAGCGGTCCCGAACACCGGGGAGCTGTTTTTT.

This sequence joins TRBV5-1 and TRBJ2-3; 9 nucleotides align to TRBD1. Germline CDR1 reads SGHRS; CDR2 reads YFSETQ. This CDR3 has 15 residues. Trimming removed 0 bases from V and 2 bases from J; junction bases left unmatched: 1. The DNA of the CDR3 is TGCGCCAGCAGCTTGGGGGACAGGGACACAGATACGCAGTATTTT. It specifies CASSLGDRDTDTQYF.

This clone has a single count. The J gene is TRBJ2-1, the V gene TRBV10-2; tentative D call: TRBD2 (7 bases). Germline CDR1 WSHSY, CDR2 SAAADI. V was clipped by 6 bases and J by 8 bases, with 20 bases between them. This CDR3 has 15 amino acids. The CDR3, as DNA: TGCGCCAGCAGATCCAGACTAGGGCGGGGGCATGAGCAGTTCTTC. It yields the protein CASRSRLGRGHEQFF.

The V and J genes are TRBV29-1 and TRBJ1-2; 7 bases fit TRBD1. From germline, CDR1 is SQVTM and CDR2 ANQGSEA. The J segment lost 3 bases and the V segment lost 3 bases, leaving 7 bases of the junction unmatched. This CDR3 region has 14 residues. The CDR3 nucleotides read TGCAGCGTTGACTCCCCACAGGGGTACTATGGCTACACCTTC. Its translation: CSVDSPQGYYGYTF.

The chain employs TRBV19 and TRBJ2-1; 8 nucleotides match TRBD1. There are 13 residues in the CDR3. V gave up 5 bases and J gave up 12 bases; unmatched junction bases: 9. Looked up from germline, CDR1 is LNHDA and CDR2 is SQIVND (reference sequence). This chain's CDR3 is CASSPGQGGRQFF. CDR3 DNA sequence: TGTGCCAGTAGTCCCGGACAGGGTGGCCGGCAGTTCTTC.

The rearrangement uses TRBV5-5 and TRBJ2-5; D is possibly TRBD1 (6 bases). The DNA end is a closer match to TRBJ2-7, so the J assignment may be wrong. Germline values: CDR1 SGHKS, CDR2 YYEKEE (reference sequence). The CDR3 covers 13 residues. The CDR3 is CASLRTDSYEQYF. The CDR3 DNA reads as TGTGCCAGCCTCCGGACAGACTCCTACGAGCAGTACTTC.

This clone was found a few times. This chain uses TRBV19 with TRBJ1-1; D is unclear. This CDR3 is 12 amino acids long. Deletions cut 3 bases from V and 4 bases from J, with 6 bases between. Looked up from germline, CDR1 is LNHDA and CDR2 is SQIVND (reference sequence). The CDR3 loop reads CASSMWSTEAFF. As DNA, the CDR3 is TGTGCCAGTAGTATGTGGTCCACTGAAGCTTTCTTT. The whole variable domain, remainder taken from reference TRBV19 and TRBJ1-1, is DGGITQSPKYLFRKEGQNVTLSCEQNLNHDAMYWYRQDPGQGLRLIYYSQIVNDFQKGDIAEGYSVSREKKESFPLTVTSAQKNPTAFYLCASSMWSTEAFFGQGTRLTVV.